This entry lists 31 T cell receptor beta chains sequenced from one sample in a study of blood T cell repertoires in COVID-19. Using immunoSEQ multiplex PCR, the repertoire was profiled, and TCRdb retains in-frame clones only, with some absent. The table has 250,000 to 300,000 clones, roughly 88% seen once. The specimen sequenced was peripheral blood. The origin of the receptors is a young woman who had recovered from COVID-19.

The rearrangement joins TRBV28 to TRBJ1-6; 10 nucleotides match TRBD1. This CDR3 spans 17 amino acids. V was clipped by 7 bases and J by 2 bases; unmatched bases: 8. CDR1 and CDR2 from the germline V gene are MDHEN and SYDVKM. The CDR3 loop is CASTLGQGGPYNSPLHF. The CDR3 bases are TGTGCCAGCACCCTAGGACAGGGGGGTCCCTATAATTCACCCCTCCACTTT.

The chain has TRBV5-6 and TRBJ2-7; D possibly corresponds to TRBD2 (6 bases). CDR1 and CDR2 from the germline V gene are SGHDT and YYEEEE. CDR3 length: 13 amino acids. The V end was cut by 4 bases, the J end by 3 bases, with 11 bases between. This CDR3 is CASSAGPFYEQYF. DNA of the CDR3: TGTGCCAGCAGCGCGGGACCGTTCTACGAGCAGTACTTC. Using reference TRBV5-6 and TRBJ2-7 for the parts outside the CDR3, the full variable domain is DAGVTQSPTHLIKTRGQQVTLRCSPKSGHDTVSWYQQALGQGPQFIFQYYEEEERQRGNFPDRFSGHQFPNYSSELNVNALLLGDSALYLCASSAGPFYEQYFGPGTRLTVT.

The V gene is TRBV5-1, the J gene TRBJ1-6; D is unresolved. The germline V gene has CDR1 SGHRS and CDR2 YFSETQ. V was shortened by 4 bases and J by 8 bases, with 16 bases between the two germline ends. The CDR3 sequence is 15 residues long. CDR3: CASSPSNNGDSPLHF. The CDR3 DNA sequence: TGCGCCAGCAGCCCTTCGAACAACGGAGATTCACCCCTCCACTTT. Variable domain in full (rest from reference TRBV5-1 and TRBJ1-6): KAGVTQTPRYLIKTRGQQVTLSCSPISGHRSVSWYQQTPGQGLQFLFEYFSETQRNKGNFPGRFSGRQFSNSRSEMNVSTLELGDSALYLCASSPSNNGDSPLHFGNGTRLTVT.

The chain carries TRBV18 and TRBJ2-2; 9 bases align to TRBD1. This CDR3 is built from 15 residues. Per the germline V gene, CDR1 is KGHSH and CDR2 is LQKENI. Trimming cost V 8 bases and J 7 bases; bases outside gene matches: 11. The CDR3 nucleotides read TGTGCCAGCGCCTCCGGGACAGGGTATCTCGGGGAGCTGTTTTTT. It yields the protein CASASGTGYLGELFF.

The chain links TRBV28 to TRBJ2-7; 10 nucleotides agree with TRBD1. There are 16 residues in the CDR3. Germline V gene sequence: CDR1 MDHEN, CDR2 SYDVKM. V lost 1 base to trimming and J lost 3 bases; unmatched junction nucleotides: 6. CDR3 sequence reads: CASSLFRQGAGYEQYF. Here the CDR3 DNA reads TGTGCCAGCAGTTTATTTCGACAGGGGGCAGGCTACGAGCAGTACTTC.

The CDR3 coding sequence is TGCGCCAGCAGCCTTCGGACAGGGAGGAAGGACACTGAAGCTTTCTTT. It encodes CASSLRTGRKDTEAFF. This chain connects TRBV5-1 to TRBJ1-1; 8 bases are a match to TRBD1. V lost 4 bases to trimming and J lost 3 bases; unmatched junction nucleotides: 11. Germline CDR1 SGHRS, CDR2 YFSETQ. CDR3 length equals 16 residues.

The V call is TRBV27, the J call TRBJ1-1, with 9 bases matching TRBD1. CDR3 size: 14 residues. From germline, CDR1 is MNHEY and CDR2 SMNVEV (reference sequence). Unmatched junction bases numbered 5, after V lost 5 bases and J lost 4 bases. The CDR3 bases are TGTGCCAGCAGTACCCCGACAGGGGGCACTGAAGCTTTCTTT. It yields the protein CASSTPTGGTEAFF.

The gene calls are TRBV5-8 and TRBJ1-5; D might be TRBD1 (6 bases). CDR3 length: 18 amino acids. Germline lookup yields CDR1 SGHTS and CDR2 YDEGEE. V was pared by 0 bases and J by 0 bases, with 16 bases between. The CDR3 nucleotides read TGTGCCAGCAGCTTGGGGACAGCAACCCCCTATAGCAATCAGCCCCAGCATTTT. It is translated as CASSLGTATPYSNQPQHF.

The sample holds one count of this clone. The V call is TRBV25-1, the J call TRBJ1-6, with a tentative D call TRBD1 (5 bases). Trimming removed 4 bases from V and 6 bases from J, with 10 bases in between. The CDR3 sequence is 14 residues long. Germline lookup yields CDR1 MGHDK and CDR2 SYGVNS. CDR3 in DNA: TGTGCCAGCAGTGTGAGCCAGGGTAATTCACCCCTCCACTTT. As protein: CASSVSQGNSPLHF.

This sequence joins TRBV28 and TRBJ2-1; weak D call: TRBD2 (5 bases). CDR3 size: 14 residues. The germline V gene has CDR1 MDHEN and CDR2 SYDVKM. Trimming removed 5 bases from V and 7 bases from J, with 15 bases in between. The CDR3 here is CASSPLWRRNEQFF. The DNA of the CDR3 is TGTGCCAGCAGTCCCCTGTGGCGGAGGAATGAGCAGTTCTTC.

The CDR3 loop is CASSPGSRTGGEQYF. Here the CDR3 DNA reads TGTGCCAGCTCACCAGGATCAAGGACTGGTGGCGAGCAGTACTTC. The chain uses TRBV18 and TRBJ2-7; tentative D call: TRBD2 (5 bases). Looked up from germline, CDR1 is KGHSH and CDR2 is LQKENI. Trimming removed 2 bases from V and 6 bases from J, with 17 bases in between. The CDR3 extends over 15 amino acids.

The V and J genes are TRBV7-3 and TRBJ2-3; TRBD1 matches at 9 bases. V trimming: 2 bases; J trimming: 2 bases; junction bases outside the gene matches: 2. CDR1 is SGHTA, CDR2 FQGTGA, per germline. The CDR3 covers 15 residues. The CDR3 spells CASSLGTGLTDTQYF. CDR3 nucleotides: TGTGCCAGCAGCTTAGGGACAGGGCTCACAGATACGCAGTATTTT.

CDR3 DNA sequence: TGTGCCAGCAGCCTAAGTTCTAACTATGGCTACACCTTC. Translation: CASSLSSNYGYTF. The chain combines TRBV6-5 with TRBJ1-2; D call uncertain. Germline CDR1 MNHEY, CDR2 SVGAGI. The CDR3 loop spans 13 amino acids. Trimming shortened V by 6 bases and J by 0 bases, and 8 bases separated the two germline ends.

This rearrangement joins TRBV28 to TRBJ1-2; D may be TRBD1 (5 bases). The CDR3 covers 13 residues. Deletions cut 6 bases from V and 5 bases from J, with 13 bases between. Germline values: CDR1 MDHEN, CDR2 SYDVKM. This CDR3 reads CASRAGGQYGYTF. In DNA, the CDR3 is TGTGCCAGCAGGGCTGGCGGACAATATGGCTACACCTTC.

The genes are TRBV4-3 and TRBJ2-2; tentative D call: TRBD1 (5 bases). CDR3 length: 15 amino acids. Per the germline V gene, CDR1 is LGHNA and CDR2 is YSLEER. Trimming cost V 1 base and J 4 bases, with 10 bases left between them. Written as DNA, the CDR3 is TGCGCCAGCAGCCAAGTTGGCAGGGTCACCGGGGAGCTGTTTTTT. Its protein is CASSQVGRVTGELFF.

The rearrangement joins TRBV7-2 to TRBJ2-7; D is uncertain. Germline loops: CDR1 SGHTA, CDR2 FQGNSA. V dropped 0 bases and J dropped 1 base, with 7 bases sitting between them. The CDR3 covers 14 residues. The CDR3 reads CASSLAALSYEQYF. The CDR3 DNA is TGTGCCAGCAGCTTAGCGGCTCTTTCCTACGAGCAGTACTTC.

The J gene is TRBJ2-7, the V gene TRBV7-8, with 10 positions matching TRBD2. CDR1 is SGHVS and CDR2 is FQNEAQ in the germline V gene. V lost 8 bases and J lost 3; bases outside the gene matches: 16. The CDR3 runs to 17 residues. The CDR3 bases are TGTGCCAGCTCCGGGGGGCTAGCGGGGGCGCCGGGCTACGAGCAGTACTTC. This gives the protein CASSGGLAGAPGYEQYF.

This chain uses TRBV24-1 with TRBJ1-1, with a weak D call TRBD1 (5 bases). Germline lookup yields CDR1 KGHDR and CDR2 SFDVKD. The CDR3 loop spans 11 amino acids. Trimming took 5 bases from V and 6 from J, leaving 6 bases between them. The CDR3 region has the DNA TGTGCCACCAGTGGGGGGGCTGAAGCTTTCTTT. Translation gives CATSGGAEAFF.

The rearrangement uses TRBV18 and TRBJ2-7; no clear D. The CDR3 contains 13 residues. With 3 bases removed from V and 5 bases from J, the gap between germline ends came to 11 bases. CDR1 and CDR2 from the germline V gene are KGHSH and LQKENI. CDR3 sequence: CASSPQRSDEQYF. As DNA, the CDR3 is TGTGCCAGCTCACCCCAGAGGTCGGACGAGCAGTACTTC.

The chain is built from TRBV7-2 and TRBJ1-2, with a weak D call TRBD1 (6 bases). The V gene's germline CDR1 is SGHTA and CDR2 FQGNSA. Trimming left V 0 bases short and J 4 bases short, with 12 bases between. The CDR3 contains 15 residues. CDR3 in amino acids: CASSLAQGFPYGYTF. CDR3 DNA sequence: TGTGCCAGCAGCTTAGCTCAGGGGTTCCCCTATGGCTACACCTTC.

CDR3 region: CASSPGGGYEQFF. The CDR3, as DNA: TGTGCCAGCAGCCCGGGGGGAGGGTATGAGCAGTTCTTC. The V gene is TRBV27, the J gene TRBJ2-1, with TRBD2 matching over 7 bases. The CDR3 covers 13 residues. Germline trimming cut 6 bases from V and 8 bases from J; bases unmatched to any gene: 7. From germline, CDR1 is MNHEY and CDR2 SMNVEV (reference sequence).

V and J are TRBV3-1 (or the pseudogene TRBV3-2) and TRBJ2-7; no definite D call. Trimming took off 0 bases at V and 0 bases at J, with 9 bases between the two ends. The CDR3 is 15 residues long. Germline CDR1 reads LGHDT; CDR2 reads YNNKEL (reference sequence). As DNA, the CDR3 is TGTGCCAGCAGCCAAGATTCCCGGTTCTCCTACGAGCAGTACTTC. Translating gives CASSQDSRFSYEQYF.

CDR3 DNA: TGTGCCAGCAGTGAAGTGCTAGTCAATGAGCAGTTCTTC. Its protein is CASSEVLVNEQFF. The rearrangement joins TRBV2 to TRBJ2-1; D gene unclear. CDR1 is SNHLY and CDR2 is FYNNEI in the germline V gene. V was trimmed by 1 base and J by 6 bases, leaving 7 bases between them. This CDR3 is 13 amino acids long.

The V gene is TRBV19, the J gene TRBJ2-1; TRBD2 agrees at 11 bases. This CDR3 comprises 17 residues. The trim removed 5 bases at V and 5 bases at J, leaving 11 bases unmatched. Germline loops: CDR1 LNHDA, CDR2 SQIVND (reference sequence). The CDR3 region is CASSARLASGGHNEQFF. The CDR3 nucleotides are TGTGCCAGTAGTGCCCGGCTCGCTAGCGGGGGGCACAATGAGCAGTTCTTC.

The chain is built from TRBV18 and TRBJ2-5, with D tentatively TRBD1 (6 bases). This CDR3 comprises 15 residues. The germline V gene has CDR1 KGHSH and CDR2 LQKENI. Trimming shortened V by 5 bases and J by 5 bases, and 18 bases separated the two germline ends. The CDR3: CASSEGQPGWETQYF. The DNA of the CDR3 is TGTGCCAGCTCAGAGGGACAACCTGGTTGGGAGACCCAGTACTTC.

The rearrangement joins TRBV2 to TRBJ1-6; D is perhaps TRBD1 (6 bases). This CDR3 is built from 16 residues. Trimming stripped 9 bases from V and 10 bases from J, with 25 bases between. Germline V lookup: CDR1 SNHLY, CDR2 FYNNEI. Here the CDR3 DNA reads TGTGCCAGTGCGGTAGGGGGACCCAATCTAGGGTCACCCCTCCACTTT. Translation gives CASAVGGPNLGSPLHF.

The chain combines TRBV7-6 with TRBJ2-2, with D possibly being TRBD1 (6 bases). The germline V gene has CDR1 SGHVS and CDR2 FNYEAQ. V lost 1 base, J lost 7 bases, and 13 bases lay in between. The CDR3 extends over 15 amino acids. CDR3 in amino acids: CASSLGSGGNGELFF. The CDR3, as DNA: TGTGCCAGCAGCTTAGGGTCTGGGGGCAACGGGGAGCTGTTTTTT.

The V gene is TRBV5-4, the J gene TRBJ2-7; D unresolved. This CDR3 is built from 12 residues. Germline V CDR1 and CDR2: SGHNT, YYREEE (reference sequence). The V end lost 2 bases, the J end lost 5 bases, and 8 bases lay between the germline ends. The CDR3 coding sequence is TGTGCCAGCAGCTTTAGCCGCGACGAGCAGTACTTC. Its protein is CASSFSRDEQYF.

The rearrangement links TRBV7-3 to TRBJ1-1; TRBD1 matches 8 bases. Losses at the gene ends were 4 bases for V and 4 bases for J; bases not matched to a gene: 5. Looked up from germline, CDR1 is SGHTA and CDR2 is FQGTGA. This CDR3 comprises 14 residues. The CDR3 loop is CASSSRTGSTEAFF. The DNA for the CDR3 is TGTGCCAGCAGCTCCAGGACAGGGAGCACTGAAGCTTTCTTT.

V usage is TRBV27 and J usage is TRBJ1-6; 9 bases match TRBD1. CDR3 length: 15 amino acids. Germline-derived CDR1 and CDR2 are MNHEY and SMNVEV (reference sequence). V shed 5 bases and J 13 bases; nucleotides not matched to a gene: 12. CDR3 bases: TGTGCCAGCAGTCCCGGGACAGGGCCTGGGGCGCCCCTCCACTTT. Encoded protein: CASSPGTGPGAPLHF.

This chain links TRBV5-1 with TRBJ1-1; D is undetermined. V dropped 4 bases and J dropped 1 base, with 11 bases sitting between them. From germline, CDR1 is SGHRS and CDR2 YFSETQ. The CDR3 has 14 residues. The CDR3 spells CASSGFSGNTEAFF. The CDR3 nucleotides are TGCGCCAGCAGCGGATTCTCAGGGAACACTGAAGCTTTCTTT.